Presented here are 9 T cell receptor beta chains from one specimen sequenced in a study of T cell responses to AZD1222 COVID-19 vaccine. The assay was immunoSEQ multiplex PCR, and TCRdb's table has in-frame clones only and misses some. The table includes approximately 150,000 clones, around 90% detected once. The sequencing used peripheral blood, collected on day 0 of AZD1222 vaccination. These TCRs come from an adult in good health.

The chain couples TRBV19 to TRBJ1-6; 8 nucleotides match TRBD1. The CDR3 extends over 15 amino acids. In germline, CDR1 is LNHDA, CDR2 SQIVND (reference sequence). The ends lost 4 bases at V and 13 bases at J; junction bases unmatched: 12. This CDR3 reads CASSRGQEFLSPLHF. The CDR3 DNA is TGTGCCAGTAGTAGGGGACAGGAGTTCCTCTCTCCCCTCCACTTT. Using reference TRBV19 and TRBJ1-6 for the parts outside the CDR3, the full variable domain is DGGITQSPKYLFRKEGQNVTLSCEQNLNHDAMYWYRQDPGQGLRLIYYSQIVNDFQKGDIAEGYSVSREKKESFPLTVTSAQKNPTAFYLCASSRGQEFLSPLHFGNGTRLTVT.

This chain links TRBV6-1 with TRBJ1-5; 7 bases align to TRBD1. Germline-derived CDR1 and CDR2 are MNHNS and SASEGT. CDR3 length equals 16 residues. The V segment lost 2 bases and the J segment 6 bases; nucleotides outside the gene matches: 10. CDR3 nucleotide sequence: TGTGCCAGCAGTGAACAACCCCGACAGGGCATTCAGCCCCAGCATTTT. This encodes CASSEQPRQGIQPQHF.

DNA of the CDR3: TGTGCCAGCAGTTACGGGGGGGTGGGAGGCACAGATACGCAGTATTTT. Residues: CASSYGGVGGTDTQYF. The chain links TRBV6-5 to TRBJ2-3; the match to TRBD2 covers 7 bases. Germline CDR1 and CDR2: MNHEY and SVGAGI. The CDR3 consists of 16 residues. With V trimmed by 2 bases and J by 1 base, 6 bases remained unmatched.

J is TRBJ1-2 and V is TRBV28; D uncertain. Germline CDR1 reads MDHEN; CDR2 reads SYDVKM. Trimming took off 3 bases at V and 6 bases at J, with 5 bases between the two ends. The CDR3 consists of 11 residues. CDR3 sequence reads: CASSFLDGYTF. In DNA, the CDR3 is TGTGCCAGCAGTTTTTTGGATGGCTACACCTTC.

The rearrangement uses TRBV7-8 and TRBJ2-2; TRBD2 aligns across 7 bases. Germline assignment: CDR1 SGHVS and CDR2 FQNEAQ. With V trimmed by 3 bases and J by 7 bases, 17 bases remained unmatched. The CDR3 loop spans 18 amino acids. The CDR3 is CASSLTTIRREIGGELFF. CDR3 DNA sequence: TGTGCCAGCAGCTTGACTACGATCCGGCGGGAGATAGGCGGGGAGCTGTTTTTT.

The chain combines TRBV5-6 with TRBJ2-7; D remains ambiguous. The CDR3 totals 16 residues. Germline CDR1 reads SGHDT; CDR2 reads YYEEEE. V shed 5 bases and J shed 7 bases, with 25 bases lying between them. The chain's CDR3 is CASSSKWTFLGGEQYF. CDR3 nucleotides: TGTGCCAGCAGTTCGAAATGGACCTTCTTAGGTGGTGAGCAGTACTTC.

The V gene is TRBV30, the J gene TRBJ1-1; D is unresolved. The germline V gene has CDR1 GTSNPN and CDR2 SVGIG (reference sequence). The CDR3 totals 12 residues. Trimming stripped 4 bases from V and 1 base from J, with 7 bases between. CDR3 DNA sequence: TGTGCCTGGAACGAGGAGAACACTGAAGCTTTCTTT. The encoded protein is CAWNEENTEAFF.

The CDR3, as DNA: TGTGCCTGGAGTGACAGGCGGTATTCACCCCTCCACTTT. Its translation is CAWSDRRYSPLHF. The chain has TRBV30 and TRBJ1-6; D possibly corresponds to TRBD1 (5 bases). Looked up from germline, CDR1 is GTSNPN and CDR2 is SVGIG (reference sequence). This CDR3 spans 13 amino acids. V was shortened by 1 base and J by 8 bases, with 9 bases between the two germline ends.

This clone was seen just once. This chain links TRBV5-1 with TRBJ1-1; D call uncertain. Trimming took off 2 bases at V and 2 bases at J, with 4 bases between the two ends. This CDR3 comprises 12 residues. Germline V gene lookup returns CDR1 SGHRS and CDR2 YFSETQ. CDR3 residues: CASSFSNTEAFF. Written as DNA, the CDR3 is TGCGCCAGCAGCTTTTCAAACACTGAAGCTTTCTTT.